The present T cell receptor beta chain was sequenced within a study of preoperative IRX-2 immunotherapy in early breast cancer (dated by TCRdb to the late 2010s). Library prep was done by the immunoSEQ multiplex PCR assay. The source is immuneACCESS, and TCRdb retained only in-frame sequences with V and J called. Part of the clones is not carried over; for the studies checked, unresolved V genes explain less than half of this, and the remainder is unexplained. The sample yields tens of thousands of clones; nearly 90% were counted once. Of the sample, about 1.6% falls within the top ten clones. To note about this clone: Its antigen is not yet known. There are no base qualities to consult, and no much larger clone falls within one base.

The treatment or condition label, read with the paper, signifies: preoperative locoregional IRX-2 cytokine immunotherapy. The samples were obtained from a phase Ib study that tested preoperative, locoregional IRX-2 cytokine immunotherapy designed to prime immune responses. Patients with early-stage breast cancer who were given IRX-2 before surgery served as donors. From its cysteine to its phenylalanine, the CDR3 spans 15 amino acids. Of all the DNA, just the CDR3 is kept, 45 bases in frame from base 1. The germline ends are 15 bases apart after V is trimmed by 4 bases and J by 2 bases. From a lookup of the germline V gene, CDR1 and CDR2 are SGHRS and YFSETQ.

The source material was tumor tissue, sampled after IRX-2 immunotherapy. The sequence derives from a human donor with breast cancer. The chain joins TRBV5-1 to TRBJ1-2, with no confidently assigned D gene. The CDR3: CASSQADVPNYGYTF. The nucleotides are TGCGCCAGCAGCCAAGCGGACGTCCCCAACTATGGCTACACCTTC.